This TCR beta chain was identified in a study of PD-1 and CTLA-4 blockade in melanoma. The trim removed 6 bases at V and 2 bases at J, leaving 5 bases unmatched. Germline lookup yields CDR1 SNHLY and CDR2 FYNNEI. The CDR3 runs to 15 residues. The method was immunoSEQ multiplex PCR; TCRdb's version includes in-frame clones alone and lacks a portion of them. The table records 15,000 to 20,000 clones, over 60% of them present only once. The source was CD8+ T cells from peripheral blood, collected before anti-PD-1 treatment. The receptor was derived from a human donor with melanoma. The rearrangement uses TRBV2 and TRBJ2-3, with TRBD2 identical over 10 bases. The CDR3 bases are TGTGCCAGCAGACTAGCGGGACTAACCACAGATACGCAGTATTTT. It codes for CASRLAGLTTDTQYF.